The 5 T cell receptor beta chains presented below share a single source sample, sequenced in a study of vaccination effects on CD4 cells after COVID-19 (dated by TCRdb to about 2022). After about 10 days of culture, CD4+ T cells were isolated with the EasySep CD4+ T cell isolation kit. PCR-confirmed SARS-CoV-2 infection had occurred in convalescent patients between March and December 2020, before the Alpha, Beta and Delta variants emerged in the United States. Two doses of either the BNT162b2 or the mRNA-1273 mRNA SARS-CoV-2 vaccine were administered to participants. No antigen has been identified for these receptors. The library was prepared using the immunoSEQ multiplex PCR assay. Sourced from immuneACCESS, this table was stored by TCRdb with only in-frame sequences that have V and J called. A share of the clones is absent; for the studies checked, an unresolved V gene accounts for under half, and the remainder has no known explanation. For this sample the table gives roughly 33,000 clones, of which about three quarters were detected only once. 5.5% to 8.5% of the sample rests with the top ten.

Material: CD4+ T cells from PBMCs cultured without peptide, obtained after COVID-19 vaccination. The receptor set was obtained from a human donor who had a prior SARS-CoV-2 infection.

V gene TRBV7-2 combines with J gene TRBJ2-2, with 7 positions matching TRBD1. Germline assignment: CDR1 SGHTA and CDR2 FQGNSA. The CDR3 runs to 12 residues. The V and J ends lost 7 bases and 8 bases, in that order; junction bases with no gene match: 4. In nucleotides, the CDR3 is TGTGCCAGCAACACAGGGGTAGGGGAGCTGTTTTTT. This encodes CASNTGVGELFF. Using reference TRBV7-2 and TRBJ2-2 for the parts outside the CDR3, the full variable domain is GAGVSQSPSNKVTEKGKDVELRCDPISGHTALYWYRQSLGQGLEFLIYFQGNSAPDKSGLPSDRFSAERTGGSVSTLTIQRTQQEDSAVYLCASNTGVGELFFGEGSRLTVL.

The chain couples TRBV7-9 to TRBJ2-5; no reliable D call. V was clipped by 5 bases and J by 2 bases, with 9 bases between them. This CDR3 spans 13 amino acids. In germline, CDR1 is SEHNR, CDR2 FQNEAQ (reference sequence). DNA of the CDR3: TGTGCCAGCAGCGGCAACAGTCAAGAGACCCAGTACTTC. Translating it yields CASSGNSQETQYF.

V gene TRBV11-2 combines with J gene TRBJ1-2; D uncertain. Germline CDR1 SGHAT, CDR2 FQNNGV. The CDR3 length is 14 residues. V lost 3 bases, J lost 1 base, and 9 bases lay in between. In DNA, the CDR3 is TGTGCCAGCAGCTTGGGCCAGCTTAACTATGGCTACACCTTC. Translating gives CASSLGQLNYGYTF.

The chain links TRBV6-4 to TRBJ1-5; D uncertain. This CDR3 has 14 amino acids. The germline V and J ends were trimmed by 3 bases and 6 bases, with 12 bases remaining between them. CDR1 is MRHNA, CDR2 SNTAGT, per germline. The CDR3 loop reads CASSERHPFQPQHF. For the CDR3, the DNA is TGTGCCAGCAGTGAGAGGCACCCTTTTCAGCCCCAGCATTTT.

V is TRBV7-8 and J is TRBJ1-1, with D possibly TRBD1 on 5 matching bases. The CDR3 contains 14 residues. The germline V gene encodes CDR1 SGHVS and CDR2 FQNEAQ. The V end lost 2 bases, the J end lost 3 bases, and 10 bases lay between the germline ends. DNA of the CDR3: TGTGCCAGCAGCTTAATGGGGGGGGACACTGAAGCTTTCTTT. Translated, it gives CASSLMGGDTEAFF. The full variable domain, rest sourced from reference TRBV7-8 and TRBJ1-1, is GAGVSQSPRYKVAKRGQDVALRCDPISGHVSLFWYQQALGQGPEFLTYFQNEAQLDKSGLPSDRFFAERPEGSVSTLKIQRTQQEDSAVYLCASSLMGGDTEAFFGQGTRLTVV.